This T cell receptor beta chain was recovered during a study of neurological immune-mediated disorders (dated by TCRdb to the late 2010s). Background on the whole study: Of the 35 or so multiple sclerosis patients, around 30 had relapsing-remitting MS and 3 had secondary progressive MS. The cohort was made up of approximately 71 subjects, consisting of about 15 HAM/TSP patients, some 34 multiple sclerosis patients and 20 or so healthy controls. Peripheral blood TCR-beta repertoires from HTLV-I-associated myelopathy (HAM/TSP) patients, multiple sclerosis patients and healthy controls were compared by UMI-based sequencing. The 106 TCR-beta libraries covered PBMC samples along with longitudinal samples, technical triplicates, and paired sorted CD4+ and CD8+ T-cell subsets.

Unsorted PBMC libraries were generated from 2 million PBMCs stored in RNAlater at -80 °C until RNA extraction. The multiple sclerosis patients were enrolled in a US clinical protocol that evaluated disease progression with magnetic resonance imaging. Peripheral blood underwent Ficoll-Hypaque density gradient centrifugation to isolate PBMCs, which were then cryopreserved in liquid nitrogen. cDNA was synthesized by template-switch 5'RACE using a primer carrying a 10-nucleotide random unique molecular identifier by which each TCR transcript was tagged. Over 180 million TCR-beta sequences, covering 15-18 subjects, were produced in each sequencing run. The RNeasy kit was used for extraction of total RNA. TCR-beta VDJ regions were amplified with primers for the TCR constant region and the 5'RACE anchor, using the KAPA Real-time Library Amplification kit. A first PCR added sample indexes and Illumina adaptors, after which a second PCR increased the library yield. After Ampure bead purification, the roughly 650 bp TCR product was size-selected on a 2% E-gel SizeSelection system. Library quality was checked on a Bioanalyzer, concentration was measured with Qubit, and libraries were quantified with the Kapa Library Quantification kit before pooling. An Illumina HiSeq 2500 sequenced the libraries paired-end 2 x 150 bp. To increase sequence diversity, about 25-31% phiX was spiked into each library pool. For the original study's pipeline: The UMI-based MiGEC pipeline processed quality-filtered reads and removed over 75% of raw TCR sequences during error correction. IMGT germline references were used for aligning VDJ genes, and each clonotype was defined as a unique CDR3 amino acid sequence together with its V-J genes. VDJtools evaluated clonal expansion, Shannon diversity and CDR3 relatedness (CalcPairwiseDistances, ClusterSamples); CLCbio workbench built phylogenetic trees. A clone was classed as expanded if it had 8 or more unique UMIs, a cutoff based on coefficient-of-variation modelling across technical triplicates. The raw public data were reprocessed by TCRdb itself: fastp quality trimming at Q25, MiXCR clonotype calling, in-frame beta chains only. Each entry merges the rows of one CDR3 protein and shows their most common DNA and genes. TCRdb's processing, not the study's, gives the V and J calls here. The sample data list about 82,000 distinct CDR3 sequences, and just over 2.5% of these were observed just once. Around 1.1% of the sample lies in the top ten.

Study-wide conclusions, independent of this receptor: No association of the MS cluster with clinical or MRI features was observed, and the need for larger cohorts was stated by the authors. Repertoires from 18 of 34 MS patients were grouped by phylogenetic analysis into a cluster of related CDR3 sequences, suggesting a possible repertoire-level signature. Across subjects, expanded clones never shared an identical CDR3 amino acid sequence, which suggests that the TCR-beta repertoires in every group were private. TCR clonal expansion was greatest in HAM/TSP patients and smallest in MS patients, who ranked below even healthy controls.

This clonotype has ten or more counts. Its recognized antigen is unknown. No base-level quality is on record; no much larger clone is a single base apart. The CDR3 sequence holds 14 residues, the cysteine and phenylalanine included. The only DNA kept is the CDR3, 42 bases in frame from the first base. From a lookup of the germline V gene (reference sequence), CDR1 and CDR2 are MNHEY and SMNVEV. V and J lose 3 bases and 10 bases, and a span of 17 bases separates them. The source of this sequence is a woman in her thirties with multiple sclerosis. Recombination linked TRBV27 to TRBJ2-3, and TRBD2 may be the D gene, going by 8 matching bases. Material: PBMCs. The nucleotides read TGTGCCAGCAGTTTTGCGGGGGGACAGTCAGCGCAGTATTTT. This encodes CASSFAGGQSAQYF.